The 27 T cell receptor beta chains presented below share a single source sample, sequenced in a study of T-cell reconstitution after alpha-beta-depleted transplantation in children. The library targeted TCRbeta and was prepared with unique molecular identifiers. MiXCR was run by TCRdb on the PCR reads, yielding one entry per CDR3 protein. Of 350,000 to 400,000 distinct CDR3 sequences in the sample, roughly 21% were seen once. Sample: PBMCs from the stem cell graft donor, taken from the stem cell graft. The receptor set was obtained from a human donor who donated a stem cell graft to a child with acute myeloid leukemia.

The chain carries TRBV28 and TRBJ2-7, with D perhaps being TRBD1 or TRBD2 (5 bases each). Germline CDR1 MDHEN, CDR2 SYDVKM. The CDR3 loop spans 16 amino acids. V dropped 7 bases and J dropped 0 bases, with 19 bases sitting between them. CDR3 coding DNA: TGTGCCAGCACCTTACGGGGCGGCGTCGACTCCTACGAGCAGTACTTC. Protein product: CASTLRGGVDSYEQYF.

The rearrangement links TRBV12-5 to TRBJ1-1; the D gene is possibly TRBD1 (6 bases). The CDR3 extends over 14 amino acids. With 8 bases removed from V and 0 bases from J, the gap between germline ends came to 13 bases. Germline V gene sequence: CDR1 LGHNT, CDR2 FRNRAP. The chain's CDR3 is CASSLRGMNTEAFF. The CDR3 coding sequence is TGTGCTAGTAGTCTCAGGGGAATGAACACTGAAGCTTTCTTT.

This clonotype was seen ten or more times. The chain employs TRBV12-3 or TRBV12-4 and TRBJ1-5, with TRBD1 identical over 8 bases. With V trimmed by 6 bases and J by 0 bases, 4 bases remained unmatched. The length of the CDR3 is 15 residues. As DNA, the CDR3 is TGTGCCAGCAGGGGACAGGCTTATAGCAATCAGCCCCAGCATTTT. Its protein is CASRGQAYSNQPQHF.

There are many counts of this clonotype. The V call is TRBV9, the J call TRBJ1-1; D is undetermined. This CDR3 has 14 residues. In germline, CDR1 is SGDLS, CDR2 YYNGEE. V lost 3 bases and J 3 bases, leaving 12 bases between the germline ends. The CDR3 DNA reads TGTGCCAGCAGCGGGGGAGGGAGCTACACTGAAGCTTTCTTT. The encoded protein is CASSGGGSYTEAFF.

The gene calls are TRBV9 and TRBJ2-3; TRBD2 aligns across 10 bases. The CDR3 is made up of 21 amino acids. V lost 0 bases, J lost 0 bases, and 16 bases stayed unmatched. Germline values: CDR1 SGDLS, CDR2 YYNGEE. The CDR3 spells CASSVDPHVLAGVASTDTQYF. In nucleotides, the CDR3 is TGTGCCAGCAGCGTAGACCCACACGTTCTAGCGGGAGTAGCCAGCACAGATACGCAGTATTTT. The full variable domain, completed using reference TRBV9 and TRBJ2-3, is DSGVTQTPKHLITATGQRVTLRCSPRSGDLSVYWYQQSLDQGLQFLIQYYNGEERAKGNILERFSAQQFPDLHSELNLSSLELGDSALYFCASSVDPHVLAGVASTDTQYFGPGTRLTVL.

The sample holds a few counts of this clonotype. This chain joins TRBV25-1 and TRBJ2-2; TRBD2 matches 9 bases. This CDR3 spans 14 amino acids. From germline, CDR1 is MGHDK and CDR2 SYGVNS. The ends lost 8 bases at V and 6 bases at J; junction bases unmatched: 7. The CDR3 DNA reads as TGTGCCAGCTCAGCGGGAGGCCGACCCGGGGAGCTGTTTTTT. It translates to CASSAGGRPGELFF.

In its sample, this clonotype was seen a few times. The chain is built from TRBV20-1 and TRBJ1-5; D may be TRBD1 (5 bases). The germline V gene has CDR1 DFQATT and CDR2 SNEGSKA (reference sequence). V dropped 6 bases and J dropped 3 bases, with 9 bases sitting between them. The CDR3 extends over 12 amino acids. CDR3 DNA: TGCAGTGCCGGGACGGACAATCAGCCCCAGCATTTT. Its protein is CSAGTDNQPQHF.

The J gene is TRBJ2-3, the V gene TRBV5-1, with a tentative D call TRBD2 (6 bases). V was trimmed by 2 bases and J by 2 bases, leaving 9 bases between them. The CDR3 spans 14 residues. CDR1 SGHRS and CDR2 YFSETQ come from the germline V gene. The CDR3 is CASSFRELTDTQYF. The CDR3 region has the DNA TGCGCCAGCAGCTTTCGGGAGCTCACAGATACGCAGTATTTT.

This rearrangement joins TRBV20-1 to TRBJ1-2, with D maybe TRBD1 (6 bases). The CDR3 is 13 amino acids. V was pared by 6 bases and J by 2 bases, with 13 bases between. The germline V gene has CDR1 DFQATT and CDR2 SNEGSKA (reference sequence). This CDR3 reads CSATRGANYGYTF. Here the CDR3 DNA reads TGCAGTGCAACCCGGGGGGCGAACTATGGCTACACCTTC.

Notes on this clonotype: This likely comes from a read error, as the CDR3 has no conserved phenylalanine or tryptophan at its end. This chain uses TRBV5-1 with TRBJ2-7, with 12 bases lining up with TRBD2. V lost 0 bases and J lost 5; bases outside the gene matches: 3. Germline CDR1 SGHRS, CDR2 YFSETQ. The CDR3 sequence is 15 residues long. In DNA form, the CDR3 reads TGCGCCAGCAGCTTGGGACTAGCGGGAGTCAACGAGCAGTACTAC. It codes for CASSLGLAGVNEQYY.

This chain connects TRBV4-3 to TRBJ2-2; no clear D gene. The CDR3 totals 17 residues. V was trimmed by 0 bases and J by 1 base, leaving 12 bases between them. Germline V gene data show CDR1 as LGHNA and CDR2 as YSLEER. CDR3 DNA sequence: TGCGCCAGCAGCCAAGAACCCTGGACCGTGAACACCGGGGAGCTGTTTTTT. Translated, it gives CASSQEPWTVNTGELFF.

The table lists this clonotype with a few counts. This chain joins TRBV24-1 and TRBJ2-1, with TRBD1 identical over 8 bases. The CDR3 is 16 residues long. The germline V gene encodes CDR1 KGHDR and CDR2 SFDVKD. Germline trimming cut 4 bases from V and 3 bases from J; bases unmatched to any gene: 7. The CDR3 sequence is CATSDLGQGDYNEQFF. For the CDR3, the DNA is TGTGCCACCAGTGACCTAGGACAGGGCGACTACAATGAGCAGTTCTTC.

In its sample, this clonotype was seen a few times. The V and J genes are TRBV6-2 or TRBV6-3 and TRBJ2-1, with TRBD2 identical over 8 bases. Germline V gene sequence: CDR1 MNHEY, CDR2 SVGEGT. The CDR3 contains 19 residues. J gave up 2 bases and V 0 bases, and 12 bases lay outside the gene matches. In nucleotides, the CDR3 is TGTGCCAGCAGTTACTCTAGGGATGCTAGCGGGCGGACCTACAATGAGCAGTTCTTC. Translated: CASSYSRDASGRTYNEQFF.

This clonotype was found a few times. This chain uses TRBV12-3 or TRBV12-4 with TRBJ2-4; 7 nucleotides match TRBD1. This CDR3 is built from 16 residues. J gave up 5 bases and V 4 bases, and 11 bases lay outside the gene matches. The CDR3, as DNA: TGTGCCAGCAGTTGGACAGGAGGCCCCAGGCAAAACATTCAGTACTTC. Protein sequence: CASSWTGGPRQNIQYF.

This rearrangement joins TRBV5-6 to TRBJ2-3; no definite D call. V was clipped by 6 bases and J by 0 bases, with 20 bases between them. CDR3 length: 17 residues. Germline lookup yields CDR1 SGHDT and CDR2 YYEEEE. CDR3 amino acids: CASTLIGLPPSTDTQYF. In DNA, the CDR3 is TGTGCCAGCACCCTTATAGGCCTCCCACCCAGCACAGATACGCAGTATTTT. Combining the CDR3 with reference TRBV5-6 and TRBJ2-3 gives the whole variable domain DAGVTQSPTHLIKTRGQQVTLRCSPKSGHDTVSWYQQALGQGPQFIFQYYEEEERQRGNFPDRFSGHQFPNYSSELNVNALLLGDSALYLCASTLIGLPPSTDTQYFGPGTRLTVL.

This clonotype was observed a few times. The chain recombines TRBV20-1 with TRBJ1-4; D remains ambiguous. V lost 6 bases and J lost 3, with 8 bases in between. The CDR3 is made up of 12 amino acids. Germline V gene data show CDR1 as DFQATT and CDR2 as SNEGSKA (reference sequence). The CDR3 sequence is CSAGRSNEKLFF. In nucleotides, the CDR3 is TGCAGTGCCGGCAGATCTAATGAAAAACTGTTTTTT.

The rearrangement links TRBV11-2 to TRBJ2-1, with D tentatively TRBD2 (6 bases). Germline values: CDR1 SGHAT, CDR2 FQNNGV. V was shortened by 0 bases and J by 1 base, with 10 bases between the two germline ends. CDR3 length: 16 residues. CDR3 in amino acids: CASSLDPAGSYNEQFF. The CDR3 DNA is TGTGCCAGCAGCTTAGATCCTGCGGGGTCCTACAATGAGCAGTTCTTC. Using reference TRBV11-2 and TRBJ2-1 for the parts outside the CDR3, the full variable domain is EAGVAQSPRYKIIEKRQSVAFWCNPISGHATLYWYQQILGQGPKLLIQFQNNGVVDDSQLPKDRFSAERLKGVDSTLKIQPAKLEDSAVYLCASSLDPAGSYNEQFFGPGTRLTVL.

The chain joins TRBV18 to TRBJ2-3, with 10 bases identical to TRBD2. From germline, CDR1 is KGHSH and CDR2 LQKENI. The CDR3 totals 16 residues. V lost 3 bases to trimming and J lost 4 bases; unmatched junction nucleotides: 7. Here the CDR3 DNA reads TGTGCCAGCTCACCTCTAGCGGGAGTTCCCTCAGATACGCAGTATTTT. Amino acids: CASSPLAGVPSDTQYF.

The chain has TRBV7-2 and TRBJ2-1; TRBD2 might be the D (6 bases). V was cut by 2 bases and J by 9 bases, with 20 bases left in between. The CDR3 consists of 16 residues. Germline values: CDR1 SGHTA, CDR2 FQGNSA. The CDR3 loop is CASSLFGGPGRSEQFF. CDR3 bases: TGTGCCAGCAGCTTATTCGGAGGGCCGGGACGGAGTGAGCAGTTCTTC.

This clonotype was counted only a few times. This rearrangement joins TRBV29-1 to TRBJ2-1, with 10 bases that match TRBD2. This CDR3 spans 14 amino acids. Germline V CDR1 and CDR2: SQVTM, ANQGSEA. V trimming: 6 bases; J trimming: 8 bases; junction bases outside the gene matches: 10. In DNA, the CDR3 is TGCAGCGTAACAGCTAGCGGGAGTAAGTATGAGCAGTTCTTC. It translates to CSVTASGSKYEQFF.

This clonotype has only a few counts. The CDR3: CASSTGGGYTF. The CDR3, as DNA: TGTGCCAGCAGTACAGGGGGCGGCTACACCTTC. V usage is TRBV12-3 or TRBV12-4 and J usage is TRBJ1-2; 9 bases match TRBD1. Unmatched junction bases numbered 0, after V lost 5 bases and J lost 8 bases. The CDR3 has 11 amino acids.

The chain uses TRBV20-1 and TRBJ2-7, with D maybe TRBD2 (6 bases). CDR1 and CDR2 (germline): DFQATT, SNEGSKA (reference sequence). The V gene lost 0 bases and the J gene lost 2 bases, with 11 bases spanning the gap. CDR3 length: 14 amino acids. CDR3 in DNA: TGCAGTGCTAGAGATCGGCGGGAAGCCTACGAGCAGTACTTC. Its translation: CSARDRREAYEQYF.

This clonotype has more than one count but fewer than ten. The rearrangement links TRBV5-1 to TRBJ2-5; 11 bases are a match to TRBD2. The CDR3 loop spans 17 amino acids. The trim removed 3 bases at V and 1 base at J, leaving 8 bases unmatched. Looked up from germline, CDR1 is SGHRS and CDR2 is YFSETQ. Here the CDR3 DNA reads TGCGCCAGCAGCTGGGCCGGGACTAGCGGAGCCCAAGAGACCCAGTACTTC. It codes for CASSWAGTSGAQETQYF.

This chain connects TRBV29-1 to TRBJ2-3; possibly TRBD2 for D (6 bases). The length of the CDR3 is 11 residues. Per the germline V gene, CDR1 is SQVTM and CDR2 is ANQGSEA. The CDR3 nucleotides read TGCACCTGGGGGGACTTAGATACGCAGTATTTT. It codes for CTWGDLDTQYF.

In its sample, this clonotype was seen many times. The chain couples TRBV24-1 to TRBJ2-1, with a tentative D call TRBD2 (5 bases). Per germline, CDR1 KGHDR and CDR2 SFDVKD. V was clipped by 3 bases and J by 1 base, with 12 bases between them. The CDR3 runs 16 residues. The CDR3 loop is CATSDGSAASYNEQFF. The DNA for the CDR3 is TGTGCCACCAGTGATGGGAGTGCAGCTTCCTACAATGAGCAGTTCTTC.

The chain couples TRBV10-3 to TRBJ2-1; 8 bases align to TRBD2. The length of the CDR3 is 15 residues. In germline, CDR1 is ENHRY, CDR2 SYGVKD. With V trimmed by 6 bases and J by 0 bases, 4 bases remained unmatched. The CDR3 DNA reads as TGTGCCATCAGACCCAGCGGGAGCTCCTACAATGAGCAGTTCTTC. Its protein is CAIRPSGSSYNEQFF.

V and J are TRBV29-1 and TRBJ1-1; D is perhaps TRBD1 (6 bases). The CDR3 length is 13 residues. The germline gives CDR1 SQVTM, CDR2 ANQGSEA. The CDR3 bases are TGCAGTGCAGAAGGACAGATGAACACTGAAGCTTTCTTT. Encoded protein: CSAEGQMNTEAFF.